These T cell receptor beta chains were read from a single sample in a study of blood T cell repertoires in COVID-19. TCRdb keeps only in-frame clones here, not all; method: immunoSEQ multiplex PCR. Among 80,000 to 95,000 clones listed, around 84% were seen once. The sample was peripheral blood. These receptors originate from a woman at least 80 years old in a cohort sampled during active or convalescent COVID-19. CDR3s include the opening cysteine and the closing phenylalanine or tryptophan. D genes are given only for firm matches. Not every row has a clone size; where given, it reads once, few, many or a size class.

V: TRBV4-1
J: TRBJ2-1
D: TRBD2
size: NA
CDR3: CASSPLTRGGSRDEQFF
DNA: TGCGCCAGCAGCCCACTCACCCGGGGCGGGAGTAGGGATGAGCAGTTCTTC

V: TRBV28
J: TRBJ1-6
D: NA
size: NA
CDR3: CASSFSFGDTGPSF
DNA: TGTGCCAGCAGTTTCAGTTTCGGCGACACAGGGCCCTCCTTT

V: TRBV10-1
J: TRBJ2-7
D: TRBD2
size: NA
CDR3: CASSEGSGSYEQYF
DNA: TGCGCCAGCAGCGAGGGTAGCGGGTCCTACGAGCAGTACTTC

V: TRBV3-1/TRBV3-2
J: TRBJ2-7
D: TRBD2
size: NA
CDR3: CASSLRTSGRAYEQYF
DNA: TGTGCCAGCAGCTTGCGGACTAGCGGGAGGGCCTACGAGCAGTACTTC

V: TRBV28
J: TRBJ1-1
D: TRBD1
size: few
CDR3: CASSSLGRGREDTEAFF
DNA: TGTGCCAGCAGTTCCCTCGGCAGGGGGCGCGAGGACACTGAAGCTTTCTTT

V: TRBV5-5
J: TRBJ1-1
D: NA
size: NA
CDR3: CASSLSRDITLFLNTEAFF
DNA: TGTGCCAGCAGCTTGTCAAGGGACATTACCCTGTTCTTGAACACTGAAGCTTTCTTT

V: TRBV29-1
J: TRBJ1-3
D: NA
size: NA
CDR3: CSVAGAGNTIYF
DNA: TGCAGCGTTGCAGGGGCTGGAAACACCATATATTTT

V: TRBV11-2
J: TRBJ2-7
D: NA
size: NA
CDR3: CASSALTGFSSYEQYF
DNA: TGTGCCAGCAGCGCTCTGACGGGGTTTAGCTCCTACGAGCAGTACTTC

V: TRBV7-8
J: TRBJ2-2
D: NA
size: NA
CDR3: CASSLAAGLLTGELFF
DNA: TGTGCCAGCAGCTTAGCGGCAGGGTTGTTGACCGGGGAGCTGTTTTTT

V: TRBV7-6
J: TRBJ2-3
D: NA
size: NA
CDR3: CASSMTDTQYF
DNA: TGTGCCAGCAGTATGACAGATACGCAGTATTTT

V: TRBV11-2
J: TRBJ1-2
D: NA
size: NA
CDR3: CASSFQGLGSGYTF
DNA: TGTGCCAGCAGCTTCCAGGGGCTAGGCTCTGGCTACACCTTC

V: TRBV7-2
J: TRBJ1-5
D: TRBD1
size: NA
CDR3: CASSLLQGGQPQHF
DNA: TGTGCCAGCAGCTTATTACAGGGGGGTCAGCCCCAGCATTTT

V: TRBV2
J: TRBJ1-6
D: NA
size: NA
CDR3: CASSEGQGFGSPLHF
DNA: TGTGCCAGCAGTGAAGGGCAGGGGTTCGGTTCACCCCTCCACTTT

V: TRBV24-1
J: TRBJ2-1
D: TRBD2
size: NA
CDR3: CATSDLSSGRRYNEQFF
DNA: TGTGCCACCAGTGATCTGAGTAGCGGGAGAAGGTACAATGAGCAGTTCTTC

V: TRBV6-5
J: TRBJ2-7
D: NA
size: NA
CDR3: CATTSRQKNSYEQYF
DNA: TGTGCCACCACGAGTCGACAGAAAAACTCCTACGAGCAGTACTTC

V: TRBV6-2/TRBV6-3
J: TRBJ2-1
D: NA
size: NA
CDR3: CASSYSANYYNEQFF
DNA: TGTGCCAGCAGTTACAGCGCGAATTACTACAATGAGCAGTTCTTC

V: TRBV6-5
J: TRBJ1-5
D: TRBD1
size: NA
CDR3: CASRDGTVRNQPQHF
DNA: TGTGCCAGCAGGGATGGGACAGTAAGGAATCAGCCCCAGCATTTT

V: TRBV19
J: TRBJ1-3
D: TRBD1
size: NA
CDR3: CASMGQGDSGNTIYF
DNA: TGTGCCAGTATGGGACAGGGGGACTCTGGAAACACCATATATTTT

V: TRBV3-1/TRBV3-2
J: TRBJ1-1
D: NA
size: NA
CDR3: CASSEGHPTEAFF
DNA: TGTGCCAGCAGCGAGGGACACCCCACTGAAGCTTTCTTT

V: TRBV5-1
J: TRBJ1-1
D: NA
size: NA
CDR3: CASSRGGQSNTEAFF
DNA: TGCGCCAGCAGCCGGGGCGGACAGAGTAACACTGAAGCTTTCTTT

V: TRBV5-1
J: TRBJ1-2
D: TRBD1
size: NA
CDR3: CASSLVAGGDQGYTF
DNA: TGCGCCAGCAGCTTGGTGGCAGGGGGCGATCAGGGCTACACCTTC

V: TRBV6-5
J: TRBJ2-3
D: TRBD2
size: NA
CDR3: CASSYSSGRATDTQYF
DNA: TGTGCCAGCAGTTACTCGAGCGGGAGGGCCACAGATACGCAGTATTTT

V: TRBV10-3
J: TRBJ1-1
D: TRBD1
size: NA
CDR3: CAISRTGTMNTEAFF
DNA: TGTGCCATCAGTCGGACAGGGACAATGAACACTGAAGCTTTCTTT

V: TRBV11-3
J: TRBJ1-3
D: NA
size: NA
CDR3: CASSRGLSPGNTIYF
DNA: TGTGCCAGCAGCCGGGGTTTATCTCCTGGAAACACCATATATTTT

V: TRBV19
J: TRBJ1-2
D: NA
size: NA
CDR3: CASTSRAYGYTF
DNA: TGTGCCAGTACTTCCAGGGCCTATGGCTACACCTTC

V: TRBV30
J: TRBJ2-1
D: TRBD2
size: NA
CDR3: CAWSTGLAGVHEQFF
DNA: TGTGCCTGGAGTACCGGACTAGCGGGAGTCCATGAGCAGTTCTTC

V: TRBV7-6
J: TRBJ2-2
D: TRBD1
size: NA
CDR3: CASSPGPDRAGELFF
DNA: TGTGCCAGCAGCCCGGGCCCCGACAGGGCCGGGGAGCTGTTTTTT

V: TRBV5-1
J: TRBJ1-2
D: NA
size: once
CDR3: CASSARGNDYGYTF
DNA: TGCGCCAGCAGCGCCAGGGGTAATGACTATGGCTACACCTTC

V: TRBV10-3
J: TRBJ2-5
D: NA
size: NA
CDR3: CAISGSRAGEWETQYF
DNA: TGTGCCATCAGTGGATCCCGGGCAGGGGAATGGGAGACCCAGTACTTC

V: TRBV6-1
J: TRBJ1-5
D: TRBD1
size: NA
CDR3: CASSEAVPGQGRHQPQHF
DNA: TGTGCCAGCAGTGAAGCCGTCCCGGGACAGGGTCGCCATCAGCCCCAGCATTTT

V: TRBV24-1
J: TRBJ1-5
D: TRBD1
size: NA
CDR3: CATDRGNNQPQHF
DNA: TGTGCCACCGACAGGGGGAACAATCAGCCCCAGCATTTT

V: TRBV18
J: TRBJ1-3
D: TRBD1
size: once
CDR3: CASSPGQGLIGNTIYF
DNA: TGTGCCAGCTCACCCGGACAGGGGCTTATAGGAAACACCATATATTTT

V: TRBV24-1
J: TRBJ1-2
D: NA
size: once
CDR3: CATSTGYGYTF
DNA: TGTGCCACCTCAACGGGGTATGGCTACACCTTC

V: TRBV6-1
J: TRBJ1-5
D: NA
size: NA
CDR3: CASSAPGIFLNQPQHF
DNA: TGTGCCAGCAGTGCTCCAGGGATTTTCCTCAATCAGCCCCAGCATTTT

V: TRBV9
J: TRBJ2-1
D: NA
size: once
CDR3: CASSPPRSLGAYNEQFF
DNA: TGTGCCAGCAGCCCCCCCAGAAGCCTCGGAGCCTACAATGAGCAGTTCTTC

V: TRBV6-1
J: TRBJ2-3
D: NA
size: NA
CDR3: CASSAMTRLYTDTQYF
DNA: TGTGCCAGCAGTGCAATGACACGGTTATACACAGATACGCAGTATTTT

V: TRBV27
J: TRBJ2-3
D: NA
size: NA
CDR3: CASSAMFGGRGADTQYF
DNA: TGTGCCAGCAGTGCCATGTTTGGCGGCCGAGGAGCAGATACGCAGTATTTT

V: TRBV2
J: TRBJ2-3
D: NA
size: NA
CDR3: CASSERSTSTDTQYF
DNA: TGTGCCAGCAGTGAACGTAGTACTAGCACAGATACGCAGTATTTT

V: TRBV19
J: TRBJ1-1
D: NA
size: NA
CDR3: CASSILLEKNTEAFF
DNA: TGTGCCAGTAGTATACTCCTGGAGAAGAACACTGAAGCTTTCTTT

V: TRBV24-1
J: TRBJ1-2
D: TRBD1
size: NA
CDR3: CATSDEQGARGYTF
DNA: TGTGCCACCAGTGATGAGCAGGGGGCGAGGGGCTACACCTTC

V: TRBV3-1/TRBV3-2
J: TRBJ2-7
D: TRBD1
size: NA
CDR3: CASNDATGTGGYEQYF
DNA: TGTGCCAGCAATGATGCCACCGGGACAGGGGGCTATGAGCAGTACTTC

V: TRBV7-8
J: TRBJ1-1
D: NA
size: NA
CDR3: CASSQGDEAFF
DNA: TGTGCCAGCAGCCAAGGGGATGAAGCTTTCTTT

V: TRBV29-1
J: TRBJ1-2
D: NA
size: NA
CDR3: CSVDLGGGEGDYGYTF
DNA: TGCAGCGTTGATCTGGGCGGGGGCGAAGGGGATTATGGCTACACCTTC

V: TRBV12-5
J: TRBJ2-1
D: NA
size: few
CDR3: CASAQGAPDYNEQFF
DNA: TGTGCTAGTGCCCAGGGCGCTCCCGACTACAATGAGCAGTTCTTC

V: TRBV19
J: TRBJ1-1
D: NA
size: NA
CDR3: CASTMTVNTEAFF
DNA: TGTGCCAGTACCATGACAGTGAACACTGAAGCTTTCTTT

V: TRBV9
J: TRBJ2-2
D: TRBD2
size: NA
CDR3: CASSPSGANTGELFF
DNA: TGTGCCAGCAGTCCTAGCGGAGCTAACACCGGGGAGCTGTTTTTT

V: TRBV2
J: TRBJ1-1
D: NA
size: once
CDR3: CASSGTVNTEAFF
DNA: TGTGCCAGCAGTGGGACAGTGAACACTGAAGCTTTCTTT

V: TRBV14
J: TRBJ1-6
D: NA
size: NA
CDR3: CASSHSGGGSPLHF
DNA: TGTGCCAGCAGCCATAGTGGGGGAGGCTCACCCCTCCACTTT

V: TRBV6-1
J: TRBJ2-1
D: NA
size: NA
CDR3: CASSEYRAGLSEQFF
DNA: TGTGCCAGCAGTGAATATAGGGCAGGGCTTAGTGAGCAGTTCTTC